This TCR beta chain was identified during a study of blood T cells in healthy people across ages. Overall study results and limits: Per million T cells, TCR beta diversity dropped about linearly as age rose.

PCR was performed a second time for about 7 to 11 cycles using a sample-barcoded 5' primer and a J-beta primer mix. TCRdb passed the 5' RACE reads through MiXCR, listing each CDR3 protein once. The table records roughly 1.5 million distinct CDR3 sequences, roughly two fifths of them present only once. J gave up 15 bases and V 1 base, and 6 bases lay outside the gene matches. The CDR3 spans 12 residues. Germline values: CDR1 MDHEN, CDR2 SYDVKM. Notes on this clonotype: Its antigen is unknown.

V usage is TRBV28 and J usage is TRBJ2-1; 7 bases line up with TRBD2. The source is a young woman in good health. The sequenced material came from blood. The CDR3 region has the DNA TGTGCCAGCAGTTTATTTAGGACTAGGATGTTCTTC. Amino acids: CASSLFRTRMFF.